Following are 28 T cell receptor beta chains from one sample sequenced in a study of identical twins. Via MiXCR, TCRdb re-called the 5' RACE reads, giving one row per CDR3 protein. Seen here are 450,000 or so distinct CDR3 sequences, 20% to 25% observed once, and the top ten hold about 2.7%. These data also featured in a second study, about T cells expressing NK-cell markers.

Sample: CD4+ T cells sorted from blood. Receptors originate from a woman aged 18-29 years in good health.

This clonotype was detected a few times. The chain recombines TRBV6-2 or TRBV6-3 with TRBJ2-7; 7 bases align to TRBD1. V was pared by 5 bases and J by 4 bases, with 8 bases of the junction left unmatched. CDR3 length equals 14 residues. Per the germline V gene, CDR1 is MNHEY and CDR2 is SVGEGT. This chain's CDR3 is CASSDRERGYEQYF. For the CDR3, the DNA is TGTGCCAGCAGTGACAGGGAACGGGGTTACGAGCAGTACTTC.

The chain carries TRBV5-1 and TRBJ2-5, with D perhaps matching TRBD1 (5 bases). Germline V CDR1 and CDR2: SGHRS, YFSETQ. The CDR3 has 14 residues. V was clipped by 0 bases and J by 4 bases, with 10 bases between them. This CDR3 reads CASSLEGLGETQYF. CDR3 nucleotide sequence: TGCGCCAGCAGCTTGGAGGGGTTAGGAGAGACCCAGTACTTC.

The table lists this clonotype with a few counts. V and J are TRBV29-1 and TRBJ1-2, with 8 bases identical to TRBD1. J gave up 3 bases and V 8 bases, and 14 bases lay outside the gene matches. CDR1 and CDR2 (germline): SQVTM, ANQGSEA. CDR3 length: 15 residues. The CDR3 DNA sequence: TGCAGCTCCTCGGAGGCAGGGGGCCTAGACTATGGCTACACCTTC. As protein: CSSSEAGGLDYGYTF.

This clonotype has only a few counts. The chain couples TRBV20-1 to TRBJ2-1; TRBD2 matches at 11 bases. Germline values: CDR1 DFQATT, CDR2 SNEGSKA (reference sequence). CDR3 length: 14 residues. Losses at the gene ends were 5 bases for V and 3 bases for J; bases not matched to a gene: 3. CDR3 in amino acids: CSALAGGFYNEQFF. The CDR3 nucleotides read TGCAGTGCTTTAGCGGGGGGGTTCTACAATGAGCAGTTCTTC.

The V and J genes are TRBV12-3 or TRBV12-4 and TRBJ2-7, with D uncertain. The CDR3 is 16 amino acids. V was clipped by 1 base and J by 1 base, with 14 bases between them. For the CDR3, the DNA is TGTGCCAGCAGTTTAGTATTGAGACGACGTTCCTACGAGCAGTACTTC. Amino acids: CASSLVLRRRSYEQYF.

In DNA form, the CDR3 reads TGTGCCAGCAGCCAGAAGGGTAGCTGGGTCGGAGAGACCCAGTACTTC. This gives the protein CASSQKGSWVGETQYF. The rearrangement uses TRBV3-1 and TRBJ2-5, with D unresolved. CDR1 is LGHDT, CDR2 YNNKEL, per germline (reference sequence). CDR3 length: 16 residues. Trimming stripped 3 bases from V and 4 bases from J, with 18 bases between.

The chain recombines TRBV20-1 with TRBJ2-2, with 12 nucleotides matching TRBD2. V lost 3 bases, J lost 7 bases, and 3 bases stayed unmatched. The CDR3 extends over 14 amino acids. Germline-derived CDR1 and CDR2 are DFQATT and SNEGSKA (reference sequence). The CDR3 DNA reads TGCAGTGCTAGCCCACTAGCGGGAGGCGGGGAGCTGTTTTTT. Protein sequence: CSASPLAGGGELFF.

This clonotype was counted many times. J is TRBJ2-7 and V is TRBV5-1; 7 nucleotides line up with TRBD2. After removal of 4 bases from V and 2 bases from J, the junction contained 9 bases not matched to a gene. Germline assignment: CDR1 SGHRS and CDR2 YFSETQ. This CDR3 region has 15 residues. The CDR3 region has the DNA TGCGCCAGCAGCCCTAGCTCTAGCGGACCCTACGAGCAGTACTTC. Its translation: CASSPSSSGPYEQYF.

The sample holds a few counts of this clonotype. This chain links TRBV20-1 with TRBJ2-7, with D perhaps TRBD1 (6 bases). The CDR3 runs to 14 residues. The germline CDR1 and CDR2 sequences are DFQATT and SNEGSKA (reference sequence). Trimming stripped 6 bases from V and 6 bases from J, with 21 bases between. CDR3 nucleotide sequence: TGCAGTGCCCGGGACACGAGAACATTAGGCGAGCAGTACTTC. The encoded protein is CSARDTRTLGEQYF.

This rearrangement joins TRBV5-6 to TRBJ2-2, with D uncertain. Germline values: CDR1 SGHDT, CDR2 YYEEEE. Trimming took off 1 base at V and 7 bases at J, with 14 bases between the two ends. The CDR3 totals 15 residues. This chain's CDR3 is CASSLFDLYSGELFF. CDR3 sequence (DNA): TGTGCCAGCAGCTTGTTCGACCTTTATAGCGGGGAGCTGTTTTTT.

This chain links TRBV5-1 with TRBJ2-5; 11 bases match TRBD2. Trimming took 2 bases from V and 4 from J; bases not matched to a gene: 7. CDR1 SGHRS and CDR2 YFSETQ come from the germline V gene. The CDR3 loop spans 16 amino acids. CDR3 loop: CASSFSGRALRETQYF. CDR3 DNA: TGCGCCAGCAGCTTTAGCGGGAGGGCCCTTCGAGAGACCCAGTACTTC.

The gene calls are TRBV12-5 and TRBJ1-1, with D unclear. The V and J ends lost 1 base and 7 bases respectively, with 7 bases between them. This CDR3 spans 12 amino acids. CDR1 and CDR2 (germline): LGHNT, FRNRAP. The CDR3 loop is CASGLGDIEAFF. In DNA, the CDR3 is TGTGCTAGTGGTTTGGGAGATATTGAAGCTTTCTTT.

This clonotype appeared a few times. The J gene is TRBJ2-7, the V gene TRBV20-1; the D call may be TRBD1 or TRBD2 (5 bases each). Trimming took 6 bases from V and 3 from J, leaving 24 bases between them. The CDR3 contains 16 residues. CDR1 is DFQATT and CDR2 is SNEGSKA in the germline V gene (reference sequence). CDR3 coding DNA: TGCAGTGCCATGGGGGACGTAACAGGCTCCAACTACGAGCAGTACTTC. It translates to CSAMGDVTGSNYEQYF.

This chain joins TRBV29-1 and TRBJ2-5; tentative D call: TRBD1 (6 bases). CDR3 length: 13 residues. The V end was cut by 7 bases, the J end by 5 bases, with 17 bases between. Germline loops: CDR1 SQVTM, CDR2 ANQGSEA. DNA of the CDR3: TGCAGCGCTCCGACAGGCCTAGGCGAGACCCAGTACTTC. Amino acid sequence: CSAPTGLGETQYF. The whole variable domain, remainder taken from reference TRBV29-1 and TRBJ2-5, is SAVISQKPSRDICQRGTSLTIQCQVDSQVTMMFWYRQQPGQSLTLIATANQGSEATYESGFVIDKFPISRPNLTFSTLTVSNMSPEDSSIYLCSAPTGLGETQYFGPGTRLLVL.

The CDR3 nucleotides read TGTGCCACCAGCAGTACAGGGTCGTACTATGGCTACACCTTC. Protein: CATSSTGSYYGYTF. V gene TRBV15 combines with J gene TRBJ1-2, with D perhaps matching TRBD1 (6 bases). The CDR3 length is 14 residues. Germline loops: CDR1 LNHNV, CDR2 YYDKDF (reference sequence). V gave up 3 bases and J gave up 3 bases, with 11 bases separating them. The variable domain in full, completed from reference TRBV15 and TRBJ1-2, reads DAMVIQNPRYQVTQFGKPVTLSCSQTLNHNVMYWYQQKSSQAPKLLFHYYDKDFNNEADTPDNFQSRRPNTSFCFLDIRSPGLGDTAMYLCATSSTGSYYGYTFGSGTRLTVV.

The chain's CDR3 is CASSLRQLINEQFF. The CDR3 DNA reads as TGTGCCAGCAGTTTGAGACAGCTAATCAATGAGCAGTTCTTC. The chain uses TRBV12-3 or TRBV12-4 and TRBJ2-1; D may be TRBD1 (5 bases). The CDR3 covers 14 residues. Trimming shortened V by 3 bases and J by 6 bases, and 12 bases separated the two germline ends.

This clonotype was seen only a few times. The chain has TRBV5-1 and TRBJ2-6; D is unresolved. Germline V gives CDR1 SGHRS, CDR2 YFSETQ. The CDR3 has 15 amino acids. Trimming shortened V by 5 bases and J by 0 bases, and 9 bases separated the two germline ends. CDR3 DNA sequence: TGCGCCAGCAGGGACGGATACTCTGGGGCCAACGTCCTGACTTTC. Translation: CASRDGYSGANVLTF.

Here the CDR3 DNA reads TGTGCCACCAGCAGAGAACTAGAGCCCTACAATGAGCAGTTCTTC. Its protein product is CATSRELEPYNEQFF. J is TRBJ2-1 and V is TRBV15; a weak D match, TRBD2 (5 bases). Per germline, CDR1 LNHNV and CDR2 YYDKDF (reference sequence). The CDR3 runs 15 residues. The ends were cut back, 0 bases at V and 2 bases at J, with 8 bases in the middle.

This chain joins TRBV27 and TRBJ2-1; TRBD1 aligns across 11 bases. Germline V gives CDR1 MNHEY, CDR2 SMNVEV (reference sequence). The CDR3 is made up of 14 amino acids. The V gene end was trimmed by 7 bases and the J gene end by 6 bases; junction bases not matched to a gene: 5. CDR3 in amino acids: CASTRDRGGNEQFF. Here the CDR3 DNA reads TGTGCCAGCACCCGGGACAGGGGGGGCAATGAGCAGTTCTTC.

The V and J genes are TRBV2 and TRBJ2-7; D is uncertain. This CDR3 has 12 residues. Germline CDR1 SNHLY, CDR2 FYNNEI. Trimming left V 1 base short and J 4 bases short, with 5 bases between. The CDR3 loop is CASSEDKYEQYF. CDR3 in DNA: TGTGCCAGCAGTGAAGACAAGTACGAGCAGTACTTC. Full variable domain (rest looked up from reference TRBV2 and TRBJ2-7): EPEVTQTPSHQVTQMGQEVILRCVPISNHLYFYWYRQILGQKVEFLVSFYNNEISEKSEIFDDQFSVERPDGSNFTLKIRSTKLEDSAMYFCASSEDKYEQYFGPGTRLTVT.

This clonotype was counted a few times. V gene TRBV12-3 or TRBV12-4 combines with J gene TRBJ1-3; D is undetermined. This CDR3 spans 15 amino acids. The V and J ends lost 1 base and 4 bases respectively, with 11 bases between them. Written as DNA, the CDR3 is TGTGCCAGCAGTTTAGTTGGGTTTTTAGGAAACACCATATATTTT. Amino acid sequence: CASSLVGFLGNTIYF.

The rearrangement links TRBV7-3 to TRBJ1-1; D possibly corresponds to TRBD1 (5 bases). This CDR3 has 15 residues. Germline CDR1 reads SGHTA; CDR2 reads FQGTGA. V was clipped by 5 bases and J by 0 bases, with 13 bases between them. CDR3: CASSLEGFMNTEAFF. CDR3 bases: TGTGCCAGCAGCCTAGAGGGGTTCATGAACACTGAAGCTTTCTTT.

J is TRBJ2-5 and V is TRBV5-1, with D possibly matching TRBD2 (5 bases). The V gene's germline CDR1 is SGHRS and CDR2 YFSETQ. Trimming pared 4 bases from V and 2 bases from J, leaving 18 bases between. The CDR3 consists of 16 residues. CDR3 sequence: CASSEGPGGDQETQYF. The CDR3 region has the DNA TGCGCCAGCAGCGAAGGGCCTGGAGGAGATCAAGAGACCCAGTACTTC.

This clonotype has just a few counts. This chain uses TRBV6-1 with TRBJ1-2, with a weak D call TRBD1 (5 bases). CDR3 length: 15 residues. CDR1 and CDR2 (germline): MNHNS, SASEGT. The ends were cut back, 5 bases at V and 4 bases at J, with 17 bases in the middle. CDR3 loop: CASSPPGLATYGYTF. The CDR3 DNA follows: TGTGCCAGCAGTCCTCCGGGACTGGCCACCTATGGCTACACCTTC.

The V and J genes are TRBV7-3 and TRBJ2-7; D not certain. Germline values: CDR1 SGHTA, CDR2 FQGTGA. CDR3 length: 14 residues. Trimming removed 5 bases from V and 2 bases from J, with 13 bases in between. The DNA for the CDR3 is TGTGCCAGCAGCCCAATTCACAGTACCTACGAGCAGTACTTC. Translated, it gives CASSPIHSTYEQYF. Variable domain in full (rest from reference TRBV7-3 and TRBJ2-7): GAGVSQTPSNKVTEKGKYVELRCDPISGHTALYWYRQSLGQGPEFLIYFQGTGAADDSGLPNDRFFAVRPEGSVSTLKIQRTERGDSAVYLCASSPIHSTYEQYFGPGTRLTVT.

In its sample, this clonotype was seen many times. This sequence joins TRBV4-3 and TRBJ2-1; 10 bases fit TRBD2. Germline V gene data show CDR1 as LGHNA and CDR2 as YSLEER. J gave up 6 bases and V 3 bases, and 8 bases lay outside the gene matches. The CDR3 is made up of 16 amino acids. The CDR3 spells CASSQRTSGASNEQFF. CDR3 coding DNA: TGCGCCAGCAGCCAGAGGACTAGCGGAGCCAGCAATGAGCAGTTCTTC.

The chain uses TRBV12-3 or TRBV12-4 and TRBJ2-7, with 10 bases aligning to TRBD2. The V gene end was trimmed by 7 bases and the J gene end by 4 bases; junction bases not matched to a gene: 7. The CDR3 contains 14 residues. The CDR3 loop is CASTLLAGNYEQYF. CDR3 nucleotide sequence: TGTGCCAGCACCTTACTAGCGGGGAATTACGAGCAGTACTTC.

CDR3 nucleotides: TGCAGTGCTAGGACTTGGGACACTGAAGCTTTCTTT. This sequence encodes CSARTWDTEAFF. The chain recombines TRBV20-1 with TRBJ1-1, with D uncertain. Germline loops: CDR1 DFQATT, CDR2 SNEGSKA (reference sequence). Between the trimmed V and J ends, which lost 3 bases and 3 bases, there was a span of 8 bases. The CDR3 loop spans 12 amino acids.